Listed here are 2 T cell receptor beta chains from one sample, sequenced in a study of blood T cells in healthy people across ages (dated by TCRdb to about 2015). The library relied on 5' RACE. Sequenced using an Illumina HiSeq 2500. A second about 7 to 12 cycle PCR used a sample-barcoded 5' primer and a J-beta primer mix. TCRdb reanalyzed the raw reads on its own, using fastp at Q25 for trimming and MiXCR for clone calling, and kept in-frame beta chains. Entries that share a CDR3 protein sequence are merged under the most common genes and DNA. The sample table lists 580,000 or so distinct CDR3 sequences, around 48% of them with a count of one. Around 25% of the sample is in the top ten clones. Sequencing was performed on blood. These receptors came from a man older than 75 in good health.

CDR3 DNA sequence: TGCGCCAGCAGCTTGGAGCTAGCGGGGGCGTGGAATGAGCAGTTCTTC. Its translation is CASSLELAGAWNEQFF. The chain links TRBV5-1 to TRBJ2-1; TRBD2 matches 10 bases. Germline V CDR1 and CDR2: SGHRS, YFSETQ. V shed 0 bases and J 7 bases; nucleotides not matched to a gene: 7. The CDR3 runs 16 residues.

The CDR3 nucleotides are TGTGCCAGCAGCAAGGGAAGCCCCTACGAGCAGTACTTC. Protein product: CASSKGSPYEQYF. V gene TRBV21-1 combines with J gene TRBJ2-7. TRBV21-1 corresponds to a pseudogene. The CDR3 is made up of 13 amino acids.